The 19 T cell receptor beta chains listed next were all sequenced from one sample in a study of blood T cell repertoires in COVID-19. Repertoires were generated with immunoSEQ multiplex PCR, while TCRdb's copy carries only in-frame clones and drops some. The sample holds roughly 150,000 clones, roughly 74% seen once. Specimen: peripheral blood. The receptor source for this set is a woman older than 75 with acute or convalescent COVID-19.

The chain carries TRBV24-1 and TRBJ2-2; a weak D match, TRBD2 (6 bases). This CDR3 has 15 amino acids. With 4 bases removed from V and 3 bases from J, the gap between germline ends came to 11 bases. The germline gives CDR1 KGHDR, CDR2 SFDVKD. The CDR3 coding sequence is TGTGCCACCAGTGACCCCGGGAGCCACACCGGGGAGCTGTTTTTT. Its translation: CATSDPGSHTGELFF.

This sequence joins TRBV24-1 and TRBJ2-3; 10 bases are shared with TRBD2. The germline V gene has CDR1 KGHDR and CDR2 SFDVKD. The junction had 2 bases not matched to a gene; V was cut back by 1 base and J by 5 bases. The CDR3 totals 15 residues. CDR3 amino acids: CATSDLAGGLDTQYF. In nucleotides, the CDR3 is TGTGCCACCAGTGATTTAGCGGGAGGGCTAGATACGCAGTATTTT.

The chain is built from TRBV6-5 and TRBJ2-7; D is perhaps TRBD1 (5 bases). Germline CDR1 reads MNHEY; CDR2 reads SVGAGI. Trimming removed 5 bases at V and 2 bases at J, with 16 bases between. This CDR3 is built from 15 residues. CDR3 amino acids: CASSTMVGQPYEQYF. The CDR3 bases are TGTGCCAGCAGTACTATGGTGGGGCAGCCCTACGAGCAGTACTTC.

This clone was seen a handful of times. The chain joins TRBV18 to TRBJ1-4; 8 nucleotides align to TRBD1. The germline CDR1 and CDR2 sequences are KGHSH and LQKENI. The CDR3 length is 15 residues. V shed 3 bases, J shed 5 bases, and the junction held 5 bases outside the gene matches. DNA of the CDR3: TGTGCCAGCTCACCCCGGACAGGGCAGAATGAAAAACTGTTTTTT. It codes for CASSPRTGQNEKLFF.

V gene TRBV19 combines with J gene TRBJ2-2, with D unclear. The CDR3 sequence is 15 residues long. The germline CDR1 and CDR2 sequences are LNHDA and SQIVND (reference sequence). The V end was cut by 1 base, the J end by 0 bases, with 6 bases between. The CDR3 nucleotides are TGTGCCAGTAGTATAGCATTTTCGAACACCGGGGAGCTGTTTTTT. Translation: CASSIAFSNTGELFF.

This chain joins TRBV2 and TRBJ1-2; D is unclear. Germline CDR1 and CDR2: SNHLY and FYNNEI. This CDR3 is 14 amino acids long. The ends were cut back, 2 bases at V and 3 bases at J, with 10 bases in the middle. CDR3 loop: CASSEIAEHYGYTF. The CDR3 nucleotides are TGTGCCAGCAGTGAAATTGCGGAGCACTATGGCTACACCTTC. Supplemented by reference TRBV2 and TRBJ1-2, the full variable domain reads EPEVTQTPSHQVTQMGQEVILRCVPISNHLYFYWYRQILGQKVEFLVSFYNNEISEKSEIFDDQFSVERPDGSNFTLKIRSTKLEDSAMYFCASSEIAEHYGYTFGSGTRLTVV.

The chain joins TRBV5-1 to TRBJ1-1; 9 nucleotides line up with TRBD1. Germline V gene lookup returns CDR1 SGHRS and CDR2 YFSETQ. The CDR3 loop spans 15 amino acids. V gave up 4 bases and J gave up 4 bases; unmatched junction bases: 8. The CDR3 region is CASSLGQGDPTEAFF. DNA of the CDR3: TGCGCCAGCAGCCTGGGACAGGGAGACCCCACTGAAGCTTTCTTT.

With regard to this clone: Additional DNA sequences in this sample encode the identical CDR3. The rearrangement uses TRBV18 and TRBJ1-2; D perhaps matches TRBD1 (6 bases). Per germline, CDR1 KGHSH and CDR2 LQKENI. The length of the CDR3 is 13 residues. V was shortened by 3 bases and J by 3 bases, with 8 bases between the two germline ends. CDR3 DNA: TGTGCCAGCTCACCGGACAGAGACTATGGCTACACCTTC. It yields the protein CASSPDRDYGYTF.

V usage is TRBV30 and J usage is TRBJ1-1, with TRBD1 matching over 8 bases. Germline CDR1 GTSNPN, CDR2 SVGIG (reference sequence). V shed 1 base, J shed 1 base, and the junction held 2 bases outside the gene matches. The CDR3 has 14 residues. In DNA form, the CDR3 reads TGTGCCTGGAGTGACGGACAGGGGAACACTGAAGCTTTCTTT. It encodes CAWSDGQGNTEAFF.

The gene calls are TRBV19 and TRBJ1-5; D uncertain. Looked up from germline, CDR1 is LNHDA and CDR2 is SQIVND (reference sequence). Trimming removed 2 bases from V and 0 bases from J, with 11 bases in between. The CDR3 is made up of 16 amino acids. The CDR3 DNA is TGTGCCAGTAGTATAACCCGAGAACTTAGCAATCAGCCCCAGCATTTT. This sequence encodes CASSITRELSNQPQHF.

The rearrangement links TRBV7-5 to TRBJ1-5. TRBV7-5 is labeled a pseudogene. This CDR3 is 16 amino acids long. CDR3: CARSFFDTLVNQPQHF. The CDR3 region has the DNA TGTGCCAGAAGCTTCTTCGATACCCTAGTCAATCAGCCCCAGCATTTT.

The chain carries TRBV3-1 (or the pseudogene TRBV3-2) and TRBJ1-4; D is unresolved. The CDR3 covers 17 residues. The V gene's germline CDR1 is LGHDT and CDR2 YNNKEL (reference sequence). The ends were cut back, 1 base at V and 7 bases at J, with 19 bases in the middle. The CDR3, as DNA: TGTGCCAGCAGCCAAGGTAATCGAGGCCTTAGTAGTGAAAAACTGTTTTTT. Translating gives CASSQGNRGLSSEKLFF.

This sequence joins TRBV29-1 and TRBJ2-7, with TRBD1 matching 7 bases. The V gene end was trimmed by 5 bases and the J gene end by 1 base; junction bases not matched to a gene: 11. The germline CDR1 and CDR2 sequences are SQVTM and ANQGSEA. CDR3 size: 15 residues. In DNA form, the CDR3 reads TGCAGCGTTTCAATGGTCCAGGGGGTTTCCTACGAGCAGTACTTC. Protein: CSVSMVQGVSYEQYF.

The chain links TRBV6-5 to TRBJ1-4, with TRBD1 matching over 10 bases. The V segment lost 2 bases and the J segment 10 bases; nucleotides outside the gene matches: 1. Per germline, CDR1 MNHEY and CDR2 SVGAGI. CDR3 length: 13 amino acids. As DNA, the CDR3 is TGTGCCAGCAGTTACAGGGACAGGGGAAAACTGTTTTTT. Its protein product is CASSYRDRGKLFF.

This clone was observed a handful of times. The gene calls are TRBV15 and TRBJ2-2, with 8 bases that match TRBD1. CDR3 length: 15 amino acids. The V gene end was trimmed by 3 bases and the J gene end by 3 bases; junction bases not matched to a gene: 3. Germline lookup yields CDR1 LNHNV and CDR2 YYDKDF (reference sequence). CDR3 sequence: CATSRDRDYTGELFF. The DNA for the CDR3 is TGTGCCACCAGCAGGGACAGGGACTACACCGGGGAGCTGTTTTTT.

This chain joins TRBV5-1 and TRBJ1-6; no definite D call. This CDR3 has 15 residues. Germline V gene data show CDR1 as SGHRS and CDR2 as YFSETQ. V lost 0 bases and J lost 9, with 13 bases in between. CDR3 residues: CASSLGGGEGSPLHF. The CDR3 nucleotides are TGCGCCAGCAGCTTGGGCGGCGGGGAAGGTTCACCCCTCCACTTT.

The chain uses TRBV19 and TRBJ1-6; D uncertain. The CDR3 is 16 amino acids. CDR1 LNHDA and CDR2 SQIVND come from the germline V gene (reference sequence). Trimming stripped 0 bases from V and 0 bases from J, with 6 bases between. CDR3 nucleotide sequence: TGTGCCAGTAGTATAGACGCGAGCTCCTATAATTCACCCCTCCACTTT. Protein: CASSIDASSYNSPLHF.

The rearrangement joins TRBV14 to TRBJ1-2; TRBD1 is a possible D gene (6 bases). The CDR3 spans 15 residues. Germline-derived CDR1 and CDR2 are SGHDN and FVKESK. V lost 1 base, J lost 4 bases, and 13 bases lay in between. The CDR3 region is CASSQGTAAFYGYTF. The CDR3 nucleotides are TGTGCCAGCAGCCAAGGGACAGCGGCCTTCTATGGCTACACCTTC.

The chain employs TRBV11-2 and TRBJ2-1, with 7 bases lining up with TRBD2. Germline V CDR1 and CDR2: SGHAT, FQNNGV. V trimming: 0 bases; J trimming: 10 bases; junction bases outside the gene matches: 3. The CDR3 has 13 amino acids. CDR3 DNA: TGTGCCAGCAGCTTAGAGGAACTAGCGGAGCAGTTCTTC. It translates to CASSLEELAEQFF.